These 12 T cell receptor beta chains came from one sample sequenced in a study of monozygotic twins with inflammatory bowel disease. TCRdb reprocessed the 5' RACE reads, with one entry per CDR3 protein and no DNA. This sample's table has 440,000 or so distinct CDR3 sequences. The sample was blood. All receptors derive from a human donor with ulcerative colitis or Crohn's disease, or a healthy co-twin of an affected twin (not recorded which).

The chain recombines TRBV5-4 with TRBJ2-5; TCRdb's assignment of TRBD2 cannot be checked, as there is no DNA. Germline values: CDR1 SGHNT, CDR2 YYREEE (reference sequence). The CDR3 consists of 16 residues. The CDR3 here is CASSLALAGVQETQYF.

The chain employs TRBV3-1 and TRBJ1-2; the D gene TCRdb calls, TRBD1, cannot be checked with no DNA. This CDR3 comprises 14 residues. Germline V gene lookup returns CDR1 LGHDT and CDR2 YNNKEL (reference sequence). CDR3 protein: CASSQTGGTYGYTF.

The chain uses TRBV27 and TRBJ2-7; absent DNA, TCRdb's TRBD1 call cannot be checked. The CDR3 sequence is 13 residues long. Germline assignment: CDR1 MNHEY and CDR2 SMNVEV (reference sequence). This CDR3 is CASRRQGAYEQYF.

V usage is TRBV5-1 and J usage is TRBJ2-7; the D call of TRBD1 rests on TCRdb alone, since no DNA is present to check it. Germline CDR1 reads SGHRS; CDR2 reads YFSETQ. This CDR3 comprises 14 residues. The CDR3 here is CASSNGPLAAEQYF.

The genes are TRBV20-1 and TRBJ2-2; without DNA, the TCRdb call of TRBD2 cannot be checked. Looked up from germline, CDR1 is DFQATT and CDR2 is SNEGSKA (reference sequence). The CDR3 runs to 14 residues. CDR3 loop: CSARRGGGTGELFF.

This chain links TRBV7-8 with TRBJ2-1; lacking DNA, the TRBD2 call made by TCRdb goes unchecked. The CDR3 has 18 amino acids. Germline CDR1 reads SGHVS; CDR2 reads FQNEAQ. CDR3 sequence reads: CASSLRRLAGGSYNEQFF.

V and J are TRBV7-2 and TRBJ2-2; without DNA, the TCRdb call of TRBD2 cannot be checked. The CDR3 sequence is 15 residues long. Germline V gives CDR1 SGHTA, CDR2 FQGNSA. The CDR3: CASSLRGAGTGELFF.

The CDR3: CASSQGTGRVTGNTIYF. The V gene is TRBV27, the J gene TRBJ1-3; TCRdb reports TRBD1, a call that lacks DNA to check it against. Looked up from germline, CDR1 is MNHEY and CDR2 is SMNVEV (reference sequence). There are 17 residues in the CDR3.

The chain carries TRBV7-2 and TRBJ1-2; checking the TCRdb D call of TRBD1 is not possible without DNA. The V gene's germline CDR1 is SGHTA and CDR2 FQGNSA. The CDR3 loop spans 13 amino acids. This chain's CDR3 is CASSLNQGTVSPF.

The genes are TRBV5-1 and TRBJ2-2; TCRdb's D gene call, TRBD1, goes unchecked for lack of DNA. CDR3 length: 14 residues. Germline-derived CDR1 and CDR2 are SGHRS and YFSETQ. This CDR3 is CASSSGTGTGELFF.

V is TRBV20-1 and J is TRBJ2-2. Germline CDR1 reads DFQATT; CDR2 reads SNEGSKA (reference sequence). The CDR3 is made up of 14 amino acids. The CDR3 region is CSARDWGNTGELFF.

The V call is TRBV20-1, the J call TRBJ2-2. The CDR3 runs 16 residues. Germline CDR1 and CDR2: DFQATT and SNEGSKA (reference sequence). The CDR3 sequence: CSARNHPSGISGELFF.